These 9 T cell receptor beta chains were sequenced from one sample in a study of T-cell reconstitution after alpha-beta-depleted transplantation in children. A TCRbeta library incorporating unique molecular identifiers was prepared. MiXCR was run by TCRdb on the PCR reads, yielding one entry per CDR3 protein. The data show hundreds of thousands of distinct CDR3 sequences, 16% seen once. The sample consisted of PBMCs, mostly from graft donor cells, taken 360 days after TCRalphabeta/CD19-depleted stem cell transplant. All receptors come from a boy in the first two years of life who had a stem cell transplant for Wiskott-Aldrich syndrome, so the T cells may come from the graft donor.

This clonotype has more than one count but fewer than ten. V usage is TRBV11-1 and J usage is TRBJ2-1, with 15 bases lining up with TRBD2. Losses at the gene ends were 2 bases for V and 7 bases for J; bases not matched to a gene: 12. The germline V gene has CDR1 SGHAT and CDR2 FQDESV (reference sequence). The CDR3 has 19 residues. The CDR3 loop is CASSLLSRTSGGAVNEQFF. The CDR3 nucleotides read TGTGCCAGCAGCTTACTTTCCCGGACTAGCGGGGGGGCAGTGAATGAGCAGTTCTTC.

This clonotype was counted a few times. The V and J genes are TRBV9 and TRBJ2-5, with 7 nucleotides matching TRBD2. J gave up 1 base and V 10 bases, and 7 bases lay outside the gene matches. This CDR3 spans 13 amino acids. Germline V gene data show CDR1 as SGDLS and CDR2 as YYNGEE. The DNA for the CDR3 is TGTGCCCCCCGCGGGAGCCCCCAAGAGACCCAGTACTTC. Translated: CAPRGSPQETQYF.

This CDR3 is CASSPRFQGADTQYF. The DNA for the CDR3 is TGTGCCAGCTCACCACGATTTCAGGGTGCAGATACGCAGTATTTT. The chain is built from TRBV18 and TRBJ2-3, with D tentatively TRBD1 (5 bases). Germline V gene data show CDR1 as KGHSH and CDR2 as LQKENI. The CDR3 covers 15 residues. V gave up 1 base and J gave up 4 bases, with 12 bases separating them.

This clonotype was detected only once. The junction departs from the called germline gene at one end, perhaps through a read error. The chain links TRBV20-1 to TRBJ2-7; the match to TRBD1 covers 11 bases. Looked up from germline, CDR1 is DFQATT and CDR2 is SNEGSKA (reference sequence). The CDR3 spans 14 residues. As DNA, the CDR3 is TGCTGTGCTAGACGGGACAGGGGGACGTACGAGCAGTACTTC. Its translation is CCARRDRGTYEQYF.

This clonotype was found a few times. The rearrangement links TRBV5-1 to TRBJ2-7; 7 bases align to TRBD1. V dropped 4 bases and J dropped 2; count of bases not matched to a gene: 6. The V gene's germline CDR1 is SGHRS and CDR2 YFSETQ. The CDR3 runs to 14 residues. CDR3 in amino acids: CASSRDSLTYEQYF. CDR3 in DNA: TGCGCCAGCAGCAGGGACAGTTTGACCTACGAGCAGTACTTC.

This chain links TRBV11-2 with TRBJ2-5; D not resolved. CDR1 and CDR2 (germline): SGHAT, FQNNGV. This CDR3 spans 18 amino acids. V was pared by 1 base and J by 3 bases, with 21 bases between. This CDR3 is CASSLVGPIVFKEETQYF. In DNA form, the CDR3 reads TGTGCCAGCAGCTTAGTAGGACCAATTGTTTTCAAGGAAGAGACCCAGTACTTC.

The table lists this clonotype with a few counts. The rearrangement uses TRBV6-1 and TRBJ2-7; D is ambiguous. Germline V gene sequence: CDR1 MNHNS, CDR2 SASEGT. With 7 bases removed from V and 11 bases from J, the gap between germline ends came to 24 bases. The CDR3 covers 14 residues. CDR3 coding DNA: TGTGCCAGCACACCCGCTGTTGACCGCTACGGAGAGTACTTC. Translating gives CASTPAVDRYGEYF.

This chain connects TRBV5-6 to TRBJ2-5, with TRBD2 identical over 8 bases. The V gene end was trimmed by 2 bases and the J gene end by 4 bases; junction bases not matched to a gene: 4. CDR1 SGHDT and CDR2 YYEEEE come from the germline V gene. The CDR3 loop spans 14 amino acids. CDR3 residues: CASSFLGTRETQYF. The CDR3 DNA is TGTGCCAGCAGCTTCTTGGGGACTAGAGAGACCCAGTACTTC.

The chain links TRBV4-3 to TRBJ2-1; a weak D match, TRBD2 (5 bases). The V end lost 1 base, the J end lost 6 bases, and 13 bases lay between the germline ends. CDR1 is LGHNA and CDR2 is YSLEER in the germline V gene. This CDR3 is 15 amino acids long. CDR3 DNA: TGCGCCAGCAGCCAAGGACCCGCTCGGGGCAATGAGCAGTTCTTC. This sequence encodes CASSQGPARGNEQFF.